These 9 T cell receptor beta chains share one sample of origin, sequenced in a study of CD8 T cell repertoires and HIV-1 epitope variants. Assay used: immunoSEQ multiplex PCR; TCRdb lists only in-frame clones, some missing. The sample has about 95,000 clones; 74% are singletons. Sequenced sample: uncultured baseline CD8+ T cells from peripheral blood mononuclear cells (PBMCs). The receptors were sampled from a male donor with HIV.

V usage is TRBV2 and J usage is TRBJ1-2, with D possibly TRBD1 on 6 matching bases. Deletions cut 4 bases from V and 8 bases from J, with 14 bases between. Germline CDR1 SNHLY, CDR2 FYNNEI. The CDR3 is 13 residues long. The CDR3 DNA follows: TGTGCCAGCAGTGTTTCTCTCGACAGGGGCTACACCTTC. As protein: CASSVSLDRGYTF.

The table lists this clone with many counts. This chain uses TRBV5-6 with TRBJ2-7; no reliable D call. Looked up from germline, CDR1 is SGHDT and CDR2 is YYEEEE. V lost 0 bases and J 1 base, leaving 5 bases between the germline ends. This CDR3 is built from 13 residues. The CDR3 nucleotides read TGTGCCAGCAGCTTGGCCGGGTCCTACGAGCAGTACTTC. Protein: CASSLAGSYEQYF. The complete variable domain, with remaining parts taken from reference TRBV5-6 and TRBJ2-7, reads DAGVTQSPTHLIKTRGQQVTLRCSPKSGHDTVSWYQQALGQGPQFIFQYYEEEERQRGNFPDRFSGHQFPNYSSELNVNALLLGDSALYLCASSLAGSYEQYFGPGTRLTVT.

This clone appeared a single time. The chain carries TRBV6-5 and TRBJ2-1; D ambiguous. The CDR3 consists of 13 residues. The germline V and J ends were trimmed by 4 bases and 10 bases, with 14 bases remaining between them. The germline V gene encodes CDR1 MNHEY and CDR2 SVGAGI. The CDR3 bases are TGTGCCAGCAGTTTCAATAGTCCCGGGGAGCAGTTCTTC. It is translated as CASSFNSPGEQFF.

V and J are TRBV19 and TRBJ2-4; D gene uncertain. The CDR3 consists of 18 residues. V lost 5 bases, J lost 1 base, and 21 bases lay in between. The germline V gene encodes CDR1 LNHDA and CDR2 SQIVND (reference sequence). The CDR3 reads CASSYPPGPHLAKNIQYF. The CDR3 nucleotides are TGTGCCAGTAGTTATCCCCCGGGTCCCCATCTGGCCAAAAACATTCAGTACTTC. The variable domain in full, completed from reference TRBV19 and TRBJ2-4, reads DGGITQSPKYLFRKEGQNVTLSCEQNLNHDAMYWYRQDPGQGLRLIYYSQIVNDFQKGDIAEGYSVSREKKESFPLTVTSAQKNPTAFYLCASSYPPGPHLAKNIQYFGAGTRLSVL.

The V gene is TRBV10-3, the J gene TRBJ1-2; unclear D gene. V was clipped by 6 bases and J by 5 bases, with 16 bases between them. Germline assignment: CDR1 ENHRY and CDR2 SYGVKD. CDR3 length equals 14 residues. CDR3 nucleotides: TGTGCCATCAGCAACCCGGACGGCTTATATGGCTACACCTTC. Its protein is CAISNPDGLYGYTF.

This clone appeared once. The CDR3 is CASSSNRGQETQYF. Written as DNA, the CDR3 is TGTGCCAGCAGTTCCAACAGGGGGCAAGAGACCCAGTACTTC. This sequence joins TRBV27 and TRBJ2-5, with 8 bases aligning to TRBD1. CDR1 is MNHEY and CDR2 is SMNVEV in the germline V gene (reference sequence). The CDR3 contains 14 residues. V was clipped by 4 bases and J by 2 bases; unmatched bases: 3.

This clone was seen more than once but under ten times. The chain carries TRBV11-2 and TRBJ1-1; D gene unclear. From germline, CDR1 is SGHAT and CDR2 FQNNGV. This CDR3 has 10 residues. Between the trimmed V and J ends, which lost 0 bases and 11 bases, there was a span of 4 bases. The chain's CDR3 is CASSLEYAFF. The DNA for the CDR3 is TGTGCCAGCAGCTTAGAATACGCTTTCTTT.

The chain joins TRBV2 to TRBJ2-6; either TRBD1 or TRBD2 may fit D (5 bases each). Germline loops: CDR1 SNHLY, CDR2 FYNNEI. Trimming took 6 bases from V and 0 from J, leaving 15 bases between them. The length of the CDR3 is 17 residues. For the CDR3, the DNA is TGTGCCAGCAGCAAAGGGACGGTACCCTCTGGGGCCAACGTCCTGACTTTC. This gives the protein CASSKGTVPSGANVLTF.

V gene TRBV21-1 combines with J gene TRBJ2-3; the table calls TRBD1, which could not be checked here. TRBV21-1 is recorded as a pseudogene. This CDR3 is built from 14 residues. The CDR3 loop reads CASSKGRVTDTQYF. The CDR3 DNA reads TGTGCCAGCAGCAAAGGCAGGGTCACAGATACGCAGTATTTT.